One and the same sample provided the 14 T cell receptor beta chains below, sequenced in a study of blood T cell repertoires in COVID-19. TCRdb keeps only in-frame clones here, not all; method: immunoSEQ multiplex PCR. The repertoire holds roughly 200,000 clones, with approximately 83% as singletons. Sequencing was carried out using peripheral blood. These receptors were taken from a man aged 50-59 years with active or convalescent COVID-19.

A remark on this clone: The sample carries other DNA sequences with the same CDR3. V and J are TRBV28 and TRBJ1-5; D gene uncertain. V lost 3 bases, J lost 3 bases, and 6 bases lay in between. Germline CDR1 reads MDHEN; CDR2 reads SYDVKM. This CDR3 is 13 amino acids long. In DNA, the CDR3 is TGTGCCAGCAGTTTTTCAGTCAATCAGCCCCAGCATTTT. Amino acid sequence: CASSFSVNQPQHF.

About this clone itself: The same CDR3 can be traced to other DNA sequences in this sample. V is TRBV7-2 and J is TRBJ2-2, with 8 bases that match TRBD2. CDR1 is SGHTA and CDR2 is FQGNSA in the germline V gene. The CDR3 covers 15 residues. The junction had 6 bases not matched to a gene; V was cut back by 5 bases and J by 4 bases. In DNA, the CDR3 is TGTGCCAGCAGCCTCGGACTAGCCGGCACCGGGGAGCTGTTTTTT. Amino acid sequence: CASSLGLAGTGELFF. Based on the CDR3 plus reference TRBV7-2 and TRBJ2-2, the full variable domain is GAGVSQSPSNKVTEKGKDVELRCDPISGHTALYWYRQSLGQGLEFLIYFQGNSAPDKSGLPSDRFSAERTGGSVSTLTIQRTQQEDSAVYLCASSLGLAGTGELFFGEGSRLTVL.

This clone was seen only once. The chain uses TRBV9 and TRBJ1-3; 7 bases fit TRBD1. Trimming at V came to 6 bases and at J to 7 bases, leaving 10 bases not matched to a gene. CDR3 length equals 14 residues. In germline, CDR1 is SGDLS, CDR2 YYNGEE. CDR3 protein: CASTNDRVTNTIYF. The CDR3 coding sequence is TGTGCCAGCACGAATGACAGGGTGACCAACACCATATATTTT.

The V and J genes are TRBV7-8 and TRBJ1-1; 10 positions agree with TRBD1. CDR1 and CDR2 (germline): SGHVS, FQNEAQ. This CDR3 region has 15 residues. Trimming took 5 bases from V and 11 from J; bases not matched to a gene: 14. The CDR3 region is CASSPGTGAEFEAFF. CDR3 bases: TGTGCCAGCAGCCCCGGGACAGGGGCAGAGTTTGAGGCTTTCTTT.

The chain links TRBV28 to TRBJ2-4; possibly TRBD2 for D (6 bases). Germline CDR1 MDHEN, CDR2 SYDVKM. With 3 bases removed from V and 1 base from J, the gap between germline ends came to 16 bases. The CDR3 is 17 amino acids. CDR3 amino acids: CASSFRGWRVAKNIQYF. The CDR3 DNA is TGTGCCAGCAGTTTCCGTGGTTGGAGGGTGGCCAAAAACATTCAGTACTTC.

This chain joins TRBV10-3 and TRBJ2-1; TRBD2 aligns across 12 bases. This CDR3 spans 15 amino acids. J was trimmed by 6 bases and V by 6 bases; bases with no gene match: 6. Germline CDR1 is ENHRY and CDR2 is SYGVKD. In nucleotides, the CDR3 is TGTGCCATCAGAGACCTAGCGGGGGGGATCAATGAGCAGTTCTTC. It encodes CAIRDLAGGINEQFF.

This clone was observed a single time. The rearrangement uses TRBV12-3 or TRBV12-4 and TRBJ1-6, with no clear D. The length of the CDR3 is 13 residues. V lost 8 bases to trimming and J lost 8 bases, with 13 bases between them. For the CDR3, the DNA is TGTGCCAGCCGTTCGGGAGGGCATTCACCCCTCCACTTT. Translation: CASRSGGHSPLHF.

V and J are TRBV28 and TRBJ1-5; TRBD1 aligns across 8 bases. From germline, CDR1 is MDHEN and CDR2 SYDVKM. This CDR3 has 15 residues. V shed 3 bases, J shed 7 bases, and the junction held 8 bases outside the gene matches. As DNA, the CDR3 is TGTGCCAGCAGTTTTTCCGGACAGGGAGGCCAGCCCCAGCATTTT. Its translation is CASSFSGQGGQPQHF.

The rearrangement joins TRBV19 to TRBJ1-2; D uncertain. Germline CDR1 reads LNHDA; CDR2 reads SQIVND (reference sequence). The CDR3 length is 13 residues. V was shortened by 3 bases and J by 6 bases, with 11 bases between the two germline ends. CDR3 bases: TGTGCCAGTAGTATCCTCCGGCAGGATGGCTACACCTTC. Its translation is CASSILRQDGYTF.

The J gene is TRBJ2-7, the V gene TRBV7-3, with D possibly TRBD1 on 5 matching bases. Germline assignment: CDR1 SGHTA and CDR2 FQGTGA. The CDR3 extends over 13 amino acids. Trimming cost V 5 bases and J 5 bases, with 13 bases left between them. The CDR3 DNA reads TGTGCCAGCAGCATTTCAGGGTACCACGAGCAGTACTTC. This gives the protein CASSISGYHEQYF.

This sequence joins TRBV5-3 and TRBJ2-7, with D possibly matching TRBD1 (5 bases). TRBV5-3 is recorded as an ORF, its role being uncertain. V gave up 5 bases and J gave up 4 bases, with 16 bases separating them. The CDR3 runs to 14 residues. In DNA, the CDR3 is TGTGCCAGAAGAGAACTGGGGCAGGGATACGAGCAGTACTTC. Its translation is CARRELGQGYEQYF.

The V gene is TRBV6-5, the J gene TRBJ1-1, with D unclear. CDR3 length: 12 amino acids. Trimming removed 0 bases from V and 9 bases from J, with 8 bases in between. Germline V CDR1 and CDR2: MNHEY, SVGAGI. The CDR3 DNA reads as TGTGCCAGCAGTTACTCCGGGGATCAAGCTTTCTTT. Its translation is CASSYSGDQAFF.

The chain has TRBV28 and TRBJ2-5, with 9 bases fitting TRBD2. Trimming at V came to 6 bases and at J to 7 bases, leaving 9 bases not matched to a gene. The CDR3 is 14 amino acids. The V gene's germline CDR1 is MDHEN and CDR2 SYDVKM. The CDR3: CASRVTSGMTTQYF. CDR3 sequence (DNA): TGTGCCAGCAGGGTGACTAGCGGTATGACGACCCAGTACTTC.

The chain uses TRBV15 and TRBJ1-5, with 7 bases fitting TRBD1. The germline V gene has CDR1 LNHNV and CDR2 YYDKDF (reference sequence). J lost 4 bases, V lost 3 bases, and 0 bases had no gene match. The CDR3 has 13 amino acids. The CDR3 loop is CATSRDRNQPQHF. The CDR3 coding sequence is TGTGCCACCAGCAGGGACAGGAATCAGCCCCAGCATTTT.